What follows are 21 T cell receptor delta chains derived from one specimen sequenced in a study of Vδ1+ human thymocytes. Study results and limitations: In the thymus, TRG and TRD repertoires looked highly polyclonal with Gaussian CDR3 lengths.

Sequences come from RNA converted to cDNA by reverse transcription. Pooled V-gene forward primers with one constant-region reverse primer generated the CDR3 amplicons by multiplex PCR. TCRdb processed the multiplex PCR reads again with the CATT caller. The profile covers under 85,000 delta-chain clones, with around 30% appearing a single time and roughly 0.25% taken by the ten largest. No antigens are known for them. The sequenced sample was Vdelta1+ gamma-delta thymocytes from the thymus. Subset described: FACS-sorted CD3+ TCRalphabeta- TCRVdelta1+ TCRVdelta2- thymocytes. The receptors shown here come from a boy younger than two who had congenital heart surgery.

The rearrangement uses TRDV1 and TRDJ1, with 9 bases aligning to TRDD3. The CDR3 runs to 17 residues. Germline CDR1 is TSWWSYY and CDR2 is QGS. V trimming: 6 bases; J trimming: 3 bases; junction bases outside the gene matches: 14. CDR3 sequence (DNA): TGTGCTCTTGGAGGTTTTCCTACTGGGGGAAACCCCGATAAACTCATCTTT. Protein product: CALGGFPTGGNPDKLIF.

Comment on this clone: This same CDR3 is encoded by further DNA sequences in the sample. The V gene is TRDV1, the J gene TRDJ1, with D hard to call. This CDR3 has 14 amino acids. V lost 3 bases and J 4 bases, leaving 12 bases between the germline ends. Germline V gene data show CDR1 as TSWWSYY and CDR2 as QGS. The CDR3 here is CALGEPPRDDKLIF. DNA of the CDR3: TGTGCTCTTGGGGAGCCACCCCGTGACGATAAACTCATCTTT.

This clone was observed a few times. V usage is TRDV1 and J usage is TRDJ1; D possibly corresponds to TRDD3 (6 bases). V lost 2 bases to trimming and J lost 0 bases, with 13 bases between them. Germline V gene sequence: CDR1 TSWWSYY, CDR2 QGS. The CDR3 consists of 16 residues. In DNA, the CDR3 is TGTGCTCTTGGGGAATTGGGGGGAGGGTACACCGATAAACTCATCTTT. This sequence encodes CALGELGGGYTDKLIF.

The rearrangement joins TRDV1 to TRDJ1; 12 nucleotides agree with TRDD3. Germline trimming cut 0 bases from V and 1 base from J; bases unmatched to any gene: 36. The CDR3 contains 28 residues. The germline CDR1 and CDR2 sequences are TSWWSYY and QGS. The CDR3 DNA is TGTGCTCTTGGGGAACTAGAAGACGGGTTCCCTCCCTCCTACGATTCTACTGGGGGATACAGGGGCACCGATAAACTCATCTTT. It is translated as CALGELEDGFPPSYDSTGGYRGTDKLIF.

This clone was seen a handful of times. The genes are TRDV1 and TRDJ1, with TRDD3 identical over 10 bases. Trimming took 6 bases from V and 0 from J; bases not matched to a gene: 25. CDR3 length: 22 amino acids. The germline V gene has CDR1 TSWWSYY and CDR2 QGS. The CDR3 reads CALGDPLPTVTGGSGYTDKLIF. The CDR3 DNA follows: TGTGCTCTTGGTGATCCTCTTCCCACGGTGACTGGGGGATCCGGGTACACCGATAAACTCATCTTT.

V and J are TRDV1 and TRDJ1; 9 bases line up with TRDD2. There are 23 residues in the CDR3. J lost 2 bases, V lost 1 base, and 26 bases had no gene match. Germline V gene data show CDR1 as TSWWSYY and CDR2 as QGS. CDR3 residues: CALGERPAFLRMGTPGRTDKLIF. DNA of the CDR3: TGTGCTCTTGGGGAACGCCCTGCCTTCCTACGGATGGGGACCCCCGGGCGGACCGATAAACTCATCTTT.

This clone was seen a few times. This sequence joins TRDV1 and TRDJ1, with 8 bases aligning to TRDD3. J lost 4 bases, V lost 2 bases, and 21 bases had no gene match. This CDR3 is built from 20 residues. Germline CDR1 TSWWSYY, CDR2 QGS. CDR3 sequence reads: CALGEETIRAGWGTDDKLIF. CDR3 sequence (DNA): TGTGCTCTTGGGGAAGAAACAATTCGAGCTGGCTGGGGGACCGACGATAAACTCATCTTT.

The chain links TRDV1 to TRDJ1, with 10 bases that match TRDD3. Trimming at V came to 0 bases and at J to 2 bases, leaving 15 bases not matched to a gene. The CDR3 loop spans 20 amino acids. The germline gives CDR1 TSWWSYY, CDR2 QGS. CDR3 sequence (DNA): TGTGCTCTTGGGGAACTCCCCTACGTGACTGGGGGATCCGATACCGATAAACTCATCTTT. Translating it yields CALGELPYVTGGSDTDKLIF.

There are a few counts of this clone. The chain couples TRDV1 to TRDJ1; weak D call: TRDD3 (6 bases). CDR1 is TSWWSYY, CDR2 QGS, per germline. V was pared by 2 bases and J by 4 bases, with 23 bases between. This CDR3 has 18 amino acids. The CDR3 DNA is TGTGCTCTTGGGGAAGGCGGCTACGTTACAGGGGGAGACGATAAACTCATCTTT. Amino acids: CALGEGGYVTGGDDKLIF.

Only a few counts were recorded for this clone. Additional DNA sequences in this sample encode the identical CDR3. This chain connects TRDV1 to TRDJ1, with 7 bases lining up with TRDD3. Germline assignment: CDR1 TSWWSYY and CDR2 QGS. CDR3 size: 18 residues. Germline trimming cut 5 bases from V and 0 bases from J; bases unmatched to any gene: 15. The CDR3 spells CALGTGGSSGFNTDKLIF. The CDR3 coding sequence is TGTGCTCTTGGGACGGGGGGATCCTCGGGTTTCAACACCGATAAACTCATCTTT.

About this clone itself: Sequence at one end of the junction differs from germline and may be a read error. Other DNA sequences in this specimen translate into the identical CDR3. The V and J genes are TRDV1 and TRDJ1, with TRDD3 as a possible D gene (5 bases). CDR1 is TSWWSYY, CDR2 QGS, per germline. The length of the CDR3 is 12 residues. The chain's CDR3 is CALGAGGGKLIF. The DNA for the CDR3 is TGTGCCCTTGGGGCAGGAGGCGGTAAACTCATCTTT.

As concerns this clone: One base away lies a much larger clone, so this may be a sequencing read error. This chain links TRDV2 with TRDJ3; D is unclear. This CDR3 has 18 residues. The V end lost 4 bases, the J end lost 0 bases, and 15 bases lay between the germline ends. Germline V gene lookup returns CDR1 GEAIGNYY and CDR2 EKD. CDR3 sequence: CACEVFPRRSWDTRQMFF. CDR3 in DNA: TGTGCCTGTGAGGTTTTCCCCCGCCGCTCCTGGGACACCCGACAGATGTTTTTC.

This clone was counted between two and nine times. The chain employs TRDV1 and TRDJ1; no clear D gene. The CDR3 consists of 15 residues. The V and J ends lost 2 bases and 11 bases respectively, with 21 bases between them. Germline CDR1 TSWWSYY, CDR2 QGS. The CDR3 DNA is TGTGCTCTTGGGGAAGGTTGGAAGGGCTTTACCAGCCTCATCTTT. It codes for CALGEGWKGFTSLIF.

This chain links TRDV1 with TRDJ1; 8 bases line up with TRDD3. Germline assignment: CDR1 TSWWSYY and CDR2 QGS. There are 19 residues in the CDR3. Trimming at V came to 0 bases and at J to 1 base, leaving 13 bases not matched to a gene. Here the CDR3 reads CALGELNLLGDSFTDKLIF. The CDR3 nucleotides are TGTGCTCTTGGGGAACTAAACCTATTGGGGGATTCCTTCACCGATAAACTCATCTTT.

Concerning this clone itself: One base away lies a much larger clone, so this may be a sequencing read error. This chain links TRDV2 with TRDJ1, with 12 bases fitting TRDD3. Germline loops: CDR1 GEAIGNYY, CDR2 EKD. CDR3 length: 17 amino acids. The V and J ends lost 5 bases and 4 bases, in that order; junction bases with no gene match: 13. The CDR3 sequence is CACATRRLGDTDDKLIF. The CDR3 nucleotides are TGTGCCTGTGCCACTCGACGTCTGGGGGATACGGACGATAAACTCATCTTT.

This clone was found once. The chain links TRDV1 to TRDJ1; no clear D. V was cut by 1 base and J by 5 bases, with 26 bases left in between. Germline V gives CDR1 TSWWSYY, CDR2 QGS. This CDR3 comprises 19 residues. The CDR3 sequence is CALGERPWSIPRDPDKLIF. CDR3 nucleotides: TGTGCTCTTGGGGAACGGCCTTGGTCTATTCCCCGAGACCCAGATAAACTCATCTTT.

V gene TRDV2 combines with J gene TRDJ1; 9 bases are shared with TRDD3. Trimming at V came to 4 bases and at J to 5 bases, leaving 7 bases not matched to a gene. This CDR3 is built from 14 residues. Germline loops: CDR1 GEAIGNYY, CDR2 EKD. The CDR3 DNA is TGTGCCTGTGATACTACTGGGGGACGGGATAAACTCATCTTT. This gives the protein CACDTTGGRDKLIF.

Worth noting for this clone: In the same sample, other DNA sequences code for this CDR3. The chain recombines TRDV1 with TRDJ1; TRDD3 agrees at 13 bases. This CDR3 is 26 amino acids long. Germline V gene sequence: CDR1 TSWWSYY, CDR2 QGS. V lost 1 base to trimming and J lost 0 bases; unmatched junction nucleotides: 29. CDR3 protein: CALGEPHRLRHTGGYAARRYTDKLIF. CDR3 bases: TGTGCTCTTGGGGAACCCCATCGCCTACGCCATACTGGGGGATACGCGGCTAGGCGGTACACCGATAAACTCATCTTT.

V and J are TRDV1 and TRDJ1; 9 nucleotides line up with TRDD3. This CDR3 is built from 19 residues. V lost 0 bases to trimming and J lost 2 bases; unmatched junction nucleotides: 13. CDR1 is TSWWSYY, CDR2 QGS, per germline. In DNA, the CDR3 is TGTGCTCTTGGGGAACTAGGTGCGCCTGCTGGGGGATGTACCGATAAACTCATCTTT. This codes for CALGELGAPAGGCTDKLIF.

The chain links TRDV1 to TRDJ1, with TRDD3 matching over 11 bases. Germline CDR1 is TSWWSYY and CDR2 is QGS. The CDR3 covers 21 residues. V lost 0 bases to trimming and J lost 3 bases; unmatched junction nucleotides: 18. This chain's CDR3 is CALGELVVPTGAGGYPDKLIF. The CDR3 DNA is TGTGCTCTTGGGGAACTAGTGGTTCCTACTGGCGCTGGGGGATACCCCGATAAACTCATCTTT.

The chain employs TRDV1 and TRDJ1; 12 bases align to TRDD3. Germline loops: CDR1 TSWWSYY, CDR2 QGS. This CDR3 contains 16 residues. The CDR3: CAQTCGTGGYSDKLIF. The CDR3, as DNA: TGTGCCCAGACATGTGGTACTGGGGGATACTCCGATAAACTCATCTTT.